This T cell receptor (beta chain) was found in a study of cytomegalovirus exposure and HLA in healthy donors. Trimming left V 0 bases short and J 9 bases short, with 9 bases between. Per germline, CDR1 MGHRA and CDR2 YSYEKL. The CDR3 loop spans 13 amino acids. The PCR had 60 Vbeta and 13 Jbeta primers. The table came from immunoSEQ multiplex PCR; TCRdb's copy has only in-frame clones and leaves some out. The table shows roughly 98,000 clones, with 70% to 80% occurring only once. The clonotype was recovered from a female donor in good health and CMV-seronegative. The rearrangement uses TRBV4-1 and TRBJ2-1; no reliable D call. The sample taken for sequencing was PBMCs. For the CDR3, the DNA is TGCGCCAGCAGCCAAGATGTCCCCTCTGAGCAGTTCTTC. Encoded protein: CASSQDVPSEQFF.